Below, 22 T cell receptor beta chains from the same sample are listed, as sequenced in a study of OX40 agonist ivuxolimab in advanced cancers. The library came from the immunoSEQ multiplex PCR assay. TCRdb limited this immuneACCESS table to in-frame rearrangements with V and J called. A share of clones is missing; checked studies link under half to unresolved V genes, and the rest is unexplained. In all, the sample holds under 85,000 clones, and over 85% of those were seen once. Approximately 10% of the sample rests with the top ten. Here the sequenced sample was CD4+ or CD8+ T cells sorted from blood, taken in a trial of the OX40 agonist ivuxolimab. These receptors came from an adult with an advanced solid tumor such as melanoma, head and neck, liver or kidney cancer.

This clone appeared a single time. The rearrangement joins TRBV5-1 to TRBJ1-3, with no clear D. This CDR3 is built from 17 residues. Looked up from germline, CDR1 is SGHRS and CDR2 is YFSETQ. The ends were cut back, 6 bases at V and 0 bases at J, with 19 bases in the middle. CDR3 protein: CASKPTEMGSSGNTIYF. CDR3 nucleotide sequence: TGCGCCAGCAAACCGACCGAGATGGGCAGCTCTGGAAACACCATATATTTT.

This sequence joins TRBV19 and TRBJ1-5; the match to TRBD1 covers 9 bases. This CDR3 contains 15 residues. V gave up 5 bases and J gave up 1 base; unmatched junction bases: 3. Germline V gene data show CDR1 as LNHDA and CDR2 as SQIVND (reference sequence). The CDR3 spells CASSPGTGSNQPQHF. CDR3 nucleotide sequence: TGTGCCAGTAGTCCCGGGACAGGGAGCAATCAGCCCCAGCATTTT. Looking up the rest from reference TRBV19 and TRBJ1-5 gives the full variable domain: DGGITQSPKYLFRKEGQNVTLSCEQNLNHDAMYWYRQDPGQGLRLIYYSQIVNDFQKGDIAEGYSVSREKKESFPLTVTSAQKNPTAFYLCASSPGTGSNQPQHFGDGTRLSIL.

This chain connects TRBV2 to TRBJ2-7; the match to TRBD2 covers 8 bases. CDR3 length equals 14 residues. Per the germline V gene, CDR1 is SNHLY and CDR2 is FYNNEI. With V trimmed by 6 bases and J by 6 bases, 10 bases remained unmatched. CDR3 in DNA: TGTGCCAGCAGGGACGGGAGGGCCAGAGGCGAGCAGTACTTC. This encodes CASRDGRARGEQYF.

The chain joins TRBV7-9 to TRBJ2-3; 9 bases line up with TRBD1. V was pared by 5 bases and J by 2 bases, with 11 bases of the junction left unmatched. Per germline, CDR1 SEHNR and CDR2 FQNEAQ (reference sequence). There are 17 residues in the CDR3. In DNA form, the CDR3 reads TGTGCCAGCAGCGGATGGACAGGGGAAACCTTCACAGATACGCAGTATTTT. Amino acid sequence: CASSGWTGETFTDTQYF.

This chain uses TRBV28 with TRBJ2-5, with a tentative D call TRBD2 (5 bases). The germline V and J ends were trimmed by 3 bases and 4 bases, with 12 bases remaining between them. Germline CDR1 and CDR2: MDHEN and SYDVKM. The CDR3 loop spans 14 amino acids. The CDR3 DNA is TGTGCCAGCAGTTTTAGGAGGCTGGGAGAGACCCAGTACTTC. Encoded protein: CASSFRRLGETQYF.

This rearrangement joins TRBV27 to TRBJ2-1; the match to TRBD2 covers 7 bases. The germline gives CDR1 MNHEY, CDR2 SMNVEV (reference sequence). Trimming took 4 bases from V and 9 from J; bases not matched to a gene: 18. The CDR3 contains 17 residues. As DNA, the CDR3 is TGTGCCAGCAGTTCACCACTAGCGCGGGGAGGGGTGGGTGAGCAGTTCTTC. It encodes CASSSPLARGGVGEQFF.

The chain recombines TRBV5-1 with TRBJ2-7, with D hard to call. In germline, CDR1 is SGHRS, CDR2 YFSETQ. Trimming pared 0 bases from V and 3 bases from J, leaving 7 bases between. The CDR3 totals 13 residues. Here the CDR3 reads CASSLELFYEQYF. The CDR3 DNA is TGCGCCAGCAGCTTGGAACTTTTCTACGAGCAGTACTTC.

The CDR3 region has the DNA TGTGCCAGCAGCTTAGCGTCAGCGGGCTATGGCTACACCTTC. Residues: CASSLASAGYGYTF. The chain has TRBV7-8 and TRBJ1-2; unclear D gene. The CDR3 loop spans 14 amino acids. The V gene's germline CDR1 is SGHVS and CDR2 FQNEAQ. V shed 0 bases and J shed 4 bases, with 9 bases lying between them.

The V call is TRBV9, the J call TRBJ1-5; D is uncertain. Germline CDR1 reads SGDLS; CDR2 reads YYNGEE. This CDR3 spans 15 amino acids. The V and J ends lost 0 bases and 3 bases respectively, with 10 bases between them. The CDR3 loop reads CASSVESGINQPQHF. Here the CDR3 DNA reads TGTGCCAGCAGCGTAGAATCGGGGATCAATCAGCCCCAGCATTTT.

This clone was counted between two and nine times. V gene TRBV7-9 combines with J gene TRBJ1-2; no clear D gene. The length of the CDR3 is 11 residues. The V and J ends lost 5 bases and 6 bases respectively, with 7 bases between them. Germline V gives CDR1 SEHNR, CDR2 FQNEAQ (reference sequence). CDR3 sequence: CASSPADGYTF. The CDR3 coding sequence is TGTGCCAGCAGCCCCGCCGATGGCTACACCTTC.

The V gene is TRBV5-5, the J gene TRBJ1-4; D is unclear. CDR3 length equals 12 residues. V lost 0 bases and J lost 16, with 13 bases in between. The V gene's germline CDR1 is SGHKS and CDR2 YYEKEE (reference sequence). In DNA form, the CDR3 reads TGTGCCAGCAGCTTGGAGGGCAGCCAGAAGTTTTTT. It encodes CASSLEGSQKFF.

This clone has a single count. The chain links TRBV9 to TRBJ2-1; D may be TRBD2 (6 bases). CDR1 and CDR2 from the germline V gene are SGDLS and YYNGEE. This CDR3 comprises 15 residues. V lost 4 bases and J lost 4, with 15 bases in between. CDR3 DNA sequence: TGTGCCAGCAGCTCCTCCGGGACTGAGTACAATGAGCAGTTCTTC. Its translation: CASSSSGTEYNEQFF.

This rearrangement joins TRBV11-2 to TRBJ1-2; 12 bases are a match to TRBD1. CDR1 SGHAT and CDR2 FQNNGV come from the germline V gene. V lost 5 bases to trimming and J lost 0 bases; unmatched junction nucleotides: 10. The CDR3 covers 18 residues. CDR3 sequence: CASSRNWDRGPTNYGYTF. The CDR3 DNA follows: TGTGCCAGCAGCCGGAATTGGGACAGGGGGCCGACTAACTATGGCTACACCTTC.

The chain recombines TRBV9 with TRBJ1-2; 8 bases line up with TRBD1. The germline V gene has CDR1 SGDLS and CDR2 YYNGEE. The CDR3 consists of 16 residues. Trimming took 0 bases from V and 3 from J; bases not matched to a gene: 7. The chain's CDR3 is CASSVDRGKDDYGYTF. In nucleotides, the CDR3 is TGTGCCAGCAGCGTAGACAGGGGGAAGGATGACTATGGCTACACCTTC.

The chain has TRBV5-5 and TRBJ2-3, with a possible D match to TRBD2 (6 bases). Germline lookup yields CDR1 SGHKS and CDR2 YYEKEE (reference sequence). This CDR3 has 15 residues. The V end was cut by 1 base, the J end by 5 bases, with 14 bases between. CDR3 residues: CASSLTPGEVDTQYF. The CDR3 region has the DNA TGTGCCAGCAGCTTGACCCCGGGAGAGGTAGATACGCAGTATTTT.

V gene TRBV18 combines with J gene TRBJ2-7; weak D call: TRBD1 (6 bases). The CDR3 extends over 13 amino acids. Trimming shortened V by 3 bases and J by 3 bases, and 9 bases separated the two germline ends. CDR1 is KGHSH, CDR2 LQKENI, per germline. The CDR3 reads CASSPGQFYEQYF. In DNA, the CDR3 is TGTGCCAGCTCACCCGGACAGTTCTACGAGCAGTACTTC.

The chain combines TRBV7-3 with TRBJ2-6; 8 bases agree with TRBD1. The CDR3 sequence is 16 residues long. CDR1 and CDR2 from the germline V gene are SGHTA and FQGTGA. J gave up 2 bases and V 4 bases, and 4 bases lay outside the gene matches. The CDR3 DNA follows: TGTGCCAGCAGCTCGCGACAGGGGACTGGGGCCAACGTCCTGACTTTC. It codes for CASSSRQGTGANVLTF.

The chain employs TRBV5-4 and TRBJ1-1, with D perhaps matching TRBD1 (5 bases). This CDR3 contains 14 residues. V was trimmed by 2 bases and J by 5 bases, leaving 13 bases between them. The V gene's germline CDR1 is SGHNT and CDR2 YYREEE (reference sequence). The CDR3 DNA sequence: TGTGCCAGCAGCTTAACGGGGCCGGGGACTGAAGCTTTCTTT. As protein: CASSLTGPGTEAFF.

The chain joins TRBV6-5 to TRBJ2-7; 12 bases match TRBD2. CDR1 is MNHEY, CDR2 SVGAGI, per germline. The length of the CDR3 is 13 residues. V was clipped by 6 bases and J by 7 bases; unmatched bases: 4. For the CDR3, the DNA is TGTGCCAGCAGCCCAGGACTAGCGGGAGAGCAGTACTTC. Translation: CASSPGLAGEQYF.

V gene TRBV9 combines with J gene TRBJ2-7, with TRBD2 matching 8 bases. In germline, CDR1 is SGDLS, CDR2 YYNGEE. The CDR3 sequence is 14 residues long. V lost 3 bases and J lost 0; bases outside the gene matches: 2. The DNA for the CDR3 is TGTGCCAGCAGCGCCGGGGGGGCCTCCTACGAGCAGTACTTC. This gives the protein CASSAGGASYEQYF.

Here the CDR3 DNA reads TGCGCCAGCAGCTTGGTCGGACAGGGGGCGGACGAGCAGTACTTC. Its protein product is CASSLVGQGADEQYF. The gene calls are TRBV5-1 and TRBJ2-7, with TRBD1 matching over 11 bases. The CDR3 length is 15 residues. Germline assignment: CDR1 SGHRS and CDR2 YFSETQ. J was trimmed by 5 bases and V by 0 bases; bases with no gene match: 4.

The chain joins TRBV6-5 to TRBJ2-7; 11 bases map to TRBD2. The CDR3 consists of 16 residues. Per germline, CDR1 MNHEY and CDR2 SVGAGI. V shed 2 bases and J 7 bases; nucleotides not matched to a gene: 10. CDR3 loop: CASSYVRGLAELEQYF. The CDR3 region has the DNA TGTGCCAGCAGTTACGTGAGGGGACTAGCGGAGTTGGAGCAGTACTTC.